These 9 T cell receptor beta chains share one sample of origin, sequenced in a study of CXCR3-negative and CXCR3-positive naive CD8 T cells. Points from the study as a whole: CXCR3-positive naive cells had more hydrophobic TRB CDR3s than CXCR3-negative naive cells.

Antigens of these TCRs are unknown. It was by 5' RACE with UMI labels that the TRB cDNA libraries were prepared. TCRdb re-called the 5' RACE reads and catalogs CDR3 proteins one per entry, DNA excluded. This listing includes tens of thousands of distinct CDR3 sequences. What was sequenced was naive CXCR3+ CD8+ T cells from blood. As to subset: CD45RO-CCR7+CD27+CD95- naive CD8+ T cells expressing CXCR3 (TNR3+). Receptors were obtained from a human donor in good health. Some clones in this sample may be carry-over from other donors' samples.

This chain connects TRBV7-7 to TRBJ2-7; TCRdb indicates TRBD1, and absent DNA this call remains unverified. This CDR3 has 14 residues. Germline CDR1 is SSHAT and CDR2 is FNYEAQ (reference sequence). CDR3 region: CASSPGQGSHEQYF.

The V and J genes are TRBV5-1 and TRBJ2-1; TCRdb returns TRBD1, unconfirmable since there is no DNA. CDR1 is SGHRS and CDR2 is YFSETQ in the germline V gene. CDR3 length: 15 amino acids. The chain's CDR3 is CASSLGQGLHNEQFF.

The chain has TRBV29-1 and TRBJ1-1; TCRdb picks TRBD1, but there is no DNA to check that call. Germline lookup yields CDR1 SQVTM and CDR2 ANQGSEA. There are 12 residues in the CDR3. CDR3 sequence: CSVAYRVGESFF.

CDR3 region: CATQVGTGVGPQHF. V gene TRBV28 combines with J gene TRBJ1-5; TCRdb's D gene call, TRBD1, goes unchecked for lack of DNA. The V gene's germline CDR1 is MDHEN and CDR2 SYDVKM. CDR3 length equals 14 residues.

The V and J genes are TRBV28 and TRBJ1-2. The CDR3 spans 12 residues. The germline gives CDR1 MDHEN, CDR2 SYDVKM. CDR3 in amino acids: CASSFMGYGYTF.

The V gene is TRBV14, the J gene TRBJ2-1. The V gene's germline CDR1 is SGHDN and CDR2 FVKESK. CDR3 size: 13 residues. CDR3 region: CASSQRQYNEQFF. Supplemented by reference TRBV14 and TRBJ2-1, the full variable domain reads EAGVTQFPSHSVIEKGQTVTLRCDPISGHDNLYWYRRVMGKEIKFLLHFVKESKQDESGMPNNRFLAERTGGTYSTLKVQPAELEDSGVYFCASSQRQYNEQFFGPGTRLTVL.

The V call is TRBV6-5, the J call TRBJ2-1; checking the TCRdb D call of TRBD2 is not possible without DNA. Looked up from germline, CDR1 is MNHEY and CDR2 is SVGAGI. This CDR3 comprises 15 residues. CDR3 residues: CASSYSGGPNNEQFF.

This rearrangement joins TRBV29-1 to TRBJ2-7; no DNA is available, so the TRBD1 call from TCRdb remains unchecked. This CDR3 contains 12 residues. The germline V gene has CDR1 SQVTM and CDR2 ANQGSEA. The CDR3 sequence is CSVEWGGYEQYF.

The rearrangement uses TRBV28 and TRBJ2-7. Germline CDR1 MDHEN, CDR2 SYDVKM. The CDR3 consists of 16 residues. CDR3 sequence: CASSSLFGQGPYEQYF.